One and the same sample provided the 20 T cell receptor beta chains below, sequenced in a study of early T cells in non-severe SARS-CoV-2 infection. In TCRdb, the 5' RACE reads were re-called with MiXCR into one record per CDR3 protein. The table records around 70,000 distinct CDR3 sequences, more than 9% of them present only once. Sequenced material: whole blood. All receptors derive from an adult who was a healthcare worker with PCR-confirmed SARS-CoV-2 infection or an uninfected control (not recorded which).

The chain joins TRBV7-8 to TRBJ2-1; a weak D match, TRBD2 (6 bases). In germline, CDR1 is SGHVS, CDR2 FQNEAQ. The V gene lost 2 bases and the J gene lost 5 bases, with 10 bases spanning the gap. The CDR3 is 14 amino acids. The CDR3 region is CASSLRGIHNEQFF. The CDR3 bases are TGTGCCAGCAGCTTACGCGGGATTCACAATGAGCAGTTCTTC.

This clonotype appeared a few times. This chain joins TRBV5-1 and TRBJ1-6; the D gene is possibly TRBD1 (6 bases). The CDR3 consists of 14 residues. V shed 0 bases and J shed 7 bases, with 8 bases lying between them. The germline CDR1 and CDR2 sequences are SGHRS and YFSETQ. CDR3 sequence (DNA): TGCGCCAGCAGCTTGGGGCAGGGGAATTCACCCCTCCACTTT. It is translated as CASSLGQGNSPLHF.

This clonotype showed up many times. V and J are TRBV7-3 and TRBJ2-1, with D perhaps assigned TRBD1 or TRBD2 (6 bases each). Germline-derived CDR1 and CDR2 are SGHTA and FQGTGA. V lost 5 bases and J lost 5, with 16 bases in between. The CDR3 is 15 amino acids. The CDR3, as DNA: TGTGCCAGCAGCGAACAGGGACTGCCCAACAATGAGCAGTTCTTC. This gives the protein CASSEQGLPNNEQFF.

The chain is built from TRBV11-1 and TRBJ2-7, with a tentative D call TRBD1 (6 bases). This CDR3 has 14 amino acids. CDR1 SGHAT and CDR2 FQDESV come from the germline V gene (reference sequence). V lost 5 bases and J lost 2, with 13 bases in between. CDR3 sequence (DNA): TGTGCCAGCAGCCGATCGACAGGCACCTACGAGCAGTACTTC. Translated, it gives CASSRSTGTYEQYF.

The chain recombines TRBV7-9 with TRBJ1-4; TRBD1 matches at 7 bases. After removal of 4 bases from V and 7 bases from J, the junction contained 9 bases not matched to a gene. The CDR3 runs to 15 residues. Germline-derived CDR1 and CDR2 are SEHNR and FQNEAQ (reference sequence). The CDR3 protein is CASSSQGGLSEKLFF. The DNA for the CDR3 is TGTGCCAGCAGCTCCCAGGGGGGACTATCTGAAAAACTGTTTTTT.

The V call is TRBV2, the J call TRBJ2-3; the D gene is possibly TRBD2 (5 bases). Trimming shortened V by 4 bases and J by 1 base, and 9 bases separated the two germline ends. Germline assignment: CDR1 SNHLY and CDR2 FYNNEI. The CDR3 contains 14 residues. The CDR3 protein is CASSVRGRTDTQYF. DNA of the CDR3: TGTGCCAGCAGTGTTCGGGGTCGCACAGATACGCAGTATTTT.

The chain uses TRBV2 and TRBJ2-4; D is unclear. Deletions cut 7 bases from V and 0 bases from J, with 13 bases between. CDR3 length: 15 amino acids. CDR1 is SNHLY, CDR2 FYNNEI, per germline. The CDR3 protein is CASNLGLIAKNIQYF. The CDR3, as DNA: TGTGCCAGCAACCTCGGGTTGATAGCCAAAAACATTCAGTACTTC.

Here the CDR3 reads CASSHGDPGLAGSTGELFF. CDR3 coding DNA: TGTGCCAGCAGCCATGGGGATCCGGGACTAGCGGGCTCGACCGGGGAGCTGTTTTTT. J is TRBJ2-2 and V is TRBV21-1; TRBD2, as called in the table, went unchecked against the DNA. TRBV21-1 is a pseudogene. There are 19 residues in the CDR3.

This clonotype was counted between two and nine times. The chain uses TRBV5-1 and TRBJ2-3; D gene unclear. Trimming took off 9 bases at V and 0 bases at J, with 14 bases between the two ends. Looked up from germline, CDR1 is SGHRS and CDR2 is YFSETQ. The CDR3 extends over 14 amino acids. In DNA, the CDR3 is TGCGCCACCAAGGGTTTCCTAAGCACAGATACGCAGTATTTT. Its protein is CATKGFLSTDTQYF.

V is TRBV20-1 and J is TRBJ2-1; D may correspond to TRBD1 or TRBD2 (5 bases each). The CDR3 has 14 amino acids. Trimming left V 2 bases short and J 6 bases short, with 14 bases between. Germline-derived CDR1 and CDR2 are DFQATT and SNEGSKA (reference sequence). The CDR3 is CSARWGSLGNEQFF. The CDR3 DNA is TGCAGTGCTAGATGGGGGAGCTTGGGCAATGAGCAGTTCTTC.

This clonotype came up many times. CDR3 residues: CASSSISGTGGYEQYF. The CDR3, as DNA: TGTGCCAGCAGCTCAATCTCGGGGACAGGGGGGTACGAGCAGTACTTC. This sequence joins TRBV11-2 and TRBJ2-7; TRBD1 matches at 11 bases. Trimming removed 4 bases from V and 4 bases from J; junction bases left unmatched: 9. The CDR3 extends over 16 amino acids. CDR1 and CDR2 from the germline V gene are SGHAT and FQNNGV.

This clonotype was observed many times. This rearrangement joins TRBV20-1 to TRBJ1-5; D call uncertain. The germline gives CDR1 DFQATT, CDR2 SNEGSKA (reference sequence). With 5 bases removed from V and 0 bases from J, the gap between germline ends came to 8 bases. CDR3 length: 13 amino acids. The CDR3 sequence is CSARIGSNQPQHF. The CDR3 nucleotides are TGCAGTGCTCGGATAGGTAGCAATCAGCCCCAGCATTTT.

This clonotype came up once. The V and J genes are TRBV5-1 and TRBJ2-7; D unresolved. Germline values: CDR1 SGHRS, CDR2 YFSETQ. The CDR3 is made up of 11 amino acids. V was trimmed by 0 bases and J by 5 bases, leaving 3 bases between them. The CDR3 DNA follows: TGCGCCAGCAGCTTGGAGAACGAGCAGTACTTC. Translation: CASSLENEQYF. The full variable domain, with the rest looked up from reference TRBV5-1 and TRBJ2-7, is KAGVTQTPRYLIKTRGQQVTLSCSPISGHRSVSWYQQTPGQGLQFLFEYFSETQRNKGNFPGRFSGRQFSNSRSEMNVSTLELGDSALYLCASSLENEQYFGPGTRLTVT.

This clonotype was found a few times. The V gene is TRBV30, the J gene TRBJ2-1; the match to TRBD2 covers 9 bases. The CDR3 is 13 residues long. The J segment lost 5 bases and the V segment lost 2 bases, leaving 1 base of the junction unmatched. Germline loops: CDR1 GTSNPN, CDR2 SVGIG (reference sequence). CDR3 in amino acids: CAWSSGRNNEQFF. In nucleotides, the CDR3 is TGTGCCTGGAGTAGCGGGAGGAACAATGAGCAGTTCTTC.

In nucleotides, the CDR3 is TGTGCCAGCAGCTTCGGGACGCTTTGGGCAGATACGCAGTATTTT. Translation gives CASSFGTLWADTQYF. The V call is TRBV11-1, the J call TRBJ2-3; D may correspond to TRBD1 or TRBD2 (5 bases each). Germline V gene sequence: CDR1 SGHAT, CDR2 FQDESV (reference sequence). The ends were cut back, 3 bases at V and 4 bases at J, with 14 bases in the middle. This CDR3 has 15 amino acids.

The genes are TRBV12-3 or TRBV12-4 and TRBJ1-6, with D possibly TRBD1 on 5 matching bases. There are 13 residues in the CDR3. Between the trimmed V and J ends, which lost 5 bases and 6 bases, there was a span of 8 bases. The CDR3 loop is CASSIQVNSPLHF. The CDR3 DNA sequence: TGTGCCAGCAGTATACAGGTTAATTCACCCCTCCACTTT.

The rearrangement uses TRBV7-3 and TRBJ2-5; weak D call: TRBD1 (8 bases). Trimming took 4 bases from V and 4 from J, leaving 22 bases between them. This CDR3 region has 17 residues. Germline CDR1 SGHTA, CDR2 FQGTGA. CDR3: CASSWNRRGRGRETQYF. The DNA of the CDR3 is TGTGCCAGCAGCTGGAACCGCAGGGGGCGCGGGAGAGAGACCCAGTACTTC.

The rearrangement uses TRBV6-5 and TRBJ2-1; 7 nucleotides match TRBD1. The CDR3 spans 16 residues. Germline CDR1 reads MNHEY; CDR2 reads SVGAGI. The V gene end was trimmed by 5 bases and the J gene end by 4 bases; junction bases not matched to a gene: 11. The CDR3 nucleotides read TGTGCCAGCAGTAGCGAAGGGACAGTGTCTTACAATGAGCAGTTCTTC. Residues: CASSSEGTVSYNEQFF.

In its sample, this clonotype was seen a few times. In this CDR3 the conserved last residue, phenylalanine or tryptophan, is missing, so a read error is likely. The CDR3: CASSQDGGSYNSPLHL. The DNA for the CDR3 is TGTGCCAGCAGCCAAGATGGGGGGTCCTATAATTCACCCCTCCACCTT. This chain links TRBV3-1 with TRBJ1-6, with a weak D call TRBD1 (5 bases). V was cut by 0 bases and J by 1 base, with 7 bases left in between. This CDR3 has 16 residues. The germline gives CDR1 LGHDT, CDR2 YNNKEL (reference sequence).

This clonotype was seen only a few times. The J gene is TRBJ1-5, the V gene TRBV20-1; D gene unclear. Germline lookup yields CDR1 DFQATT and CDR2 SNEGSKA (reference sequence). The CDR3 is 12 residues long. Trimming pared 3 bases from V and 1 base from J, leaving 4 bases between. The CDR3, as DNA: TGCAGTGCTAGGGGGAGCAATCAGCCCCAGCATTTT. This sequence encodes CSARGSNQPQHF.